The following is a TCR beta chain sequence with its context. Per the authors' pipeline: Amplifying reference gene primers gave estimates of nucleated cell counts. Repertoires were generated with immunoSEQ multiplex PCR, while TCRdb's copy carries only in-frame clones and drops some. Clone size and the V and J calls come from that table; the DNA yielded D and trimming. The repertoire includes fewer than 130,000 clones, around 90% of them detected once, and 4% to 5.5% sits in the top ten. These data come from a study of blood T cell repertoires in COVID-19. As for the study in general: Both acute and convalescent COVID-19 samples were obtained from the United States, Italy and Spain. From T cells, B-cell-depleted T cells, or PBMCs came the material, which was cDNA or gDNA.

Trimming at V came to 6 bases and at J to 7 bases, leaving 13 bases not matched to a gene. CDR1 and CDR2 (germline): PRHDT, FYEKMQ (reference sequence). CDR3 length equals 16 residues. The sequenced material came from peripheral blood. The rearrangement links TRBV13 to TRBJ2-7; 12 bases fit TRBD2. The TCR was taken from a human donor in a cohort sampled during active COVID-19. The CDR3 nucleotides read TGTGCCAGCAGTCCCCTAGCGGGGGGGCCGACGAGGGAGCAGTACTTC. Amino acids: CASSPLAGGPTREQYF.